This TCR beta chain derives from a study of blood T cell repertoires in COVID-19. On the study more broadly: Acute and convalescent COVID-19 samples came from the United States, Italy and Spain. The analysed material was cDNA or gDNA that came from T cells, B-cell-depleted T cells, or PBMCs.

As processed by the authors: Researchers report that nucleated cell counts were estimated from reference gene primer amplification. TCRdb's copy holds only in-frame clones and misses some; the assay was immunoSEQ multiplex PCR. V, J and clone size were drawn from that table, and D and trimming were deduced from the DNA. This sample has 200,000 to 300,000 clones, with under 90% found just once. The sequenced sample consisted of PBMCs or T cells enriched from blood (not recorded which). This TCR was recovered from a middle-aged woman who had been exposed to COVID-19.

CDR3 amino acids: CASSKRAANTGELFF. The CDR3 DNA reads as TGTGCCAGTAGCAAGAGGGCCGCGAACACCGGGGAGCTGTTTTTT. The chain joins TRBV19 to TRBJ2-2; D is perhaps TRBD2 (5 bases). The V end was cut by 6 bases, the J end by 0 bases, with 11 bases between. This CDR3 is built from 15 residues. The germline gives CDR1 LNHDA, CDR2 SQIVND (reference sequence).